This TCR beta chain comes out of a study of T cell changes during pregnancy in multiple sclerosis. Profiled with immunoSEQ multiplex PCR; TCRdb holds only in-frame clones, not every one. The table lists about 22,000 clones, 85% to 95% of them singletons. In germline, CDR1 is SGDLS, CDR2 YYNGEE. The CDR3 loop spans 15 amino acids. V lost 4 bases to trimming and J lost 2 bases, with 14 bases between them. The chain combines TRBV9 with TRBJ2-3, with no clear D. This sequence originates from a female donor with multiple sclerosis, enrolled in a pregnancy study. The material was CD8+ T cells from peripheral blood mononuclear cells, obtained in the third trimester of pregnancy. In DNA, the CDR3 is TGTGCCAGCAGCCCCGGGTCTGGTCCCACAGATACGCAGTATTTT. Protein: CASSPGSGPTDTQYF.